The present entry profiles one T cell receptor (beta chain) with its context. Its target is unknown. The CDR3 loop spans 16 amino acids. V lost 3 bases to trimming and J lost 3 bases, with 15 bases between them. Germline loops: CDR1 MNHEY, CDR2 SVGAGI. The donors were infants in Finland with congenital heart defects, otherwise immunologically healthy. Only four of the eight donors provided a 0.5-1 mL blood sample. This sample was taken from a study of human thymus T cells. General observations from the study: Thymic and blood repertoires seemed to favor certain V and J genes.

Clones were read by immunoSEQ multiplex PCR, and TCRdb kept only the in-frame ones, dropping some. The data contain more than 45,000 clones, around 94% of them seen just once; the ten biggest clones take up under 7%. The genes are TRBV6-5 and TRBJ2-1, with D perhaps matching TRBD2 (6 bases). The sequenced sample was blood. The receptor was isolated from a boy under two years old with a congenital heart defect but otherwise immunologically healthy. The CDR3 protein is CASSYSQAGFYNEQFF. The CDR3, as DNA: TGTGCCAGCAGTTATAGTCAGGCGGGATTCTACAATGAGCAGTTCTTC.